This T cell receptor (beta chain) derives from a study of lymphopenia after photon versus proton radiotherapy. This table comes from immunoSEQ multiplex PCR, and its TCRdb copy is limited to in-frame clones, with some not included. The sample records 150,000 or so clones, approximately 90% being singletons. The V gene's germline CDR1 is SGHRS and CDR2 YFSETQ. J lost 0 bases, V lost 4 bases, and 3 bases had no gene match. The CDR3 runs 15 residues. The V and J genes are TRBV5-1 and TRBJ1-3; 8 bases agree with TRBD1. The sequence came from a man aged 50 or older with gastric cancer. Sample: peripheral blood, taken from a patient treated with photon-based radiotherapy. CDR3 DNA sequence: TGCGCCAGCAGCGTGACAGGGGCCTCTGGAAACACCATATATTTT. Translation gives CASSVTGASGNTIYF. The whole variable domain, filled in from reference TRBV5-1 and TRBJ1-3, reads KAGVTQTPRYLIKTRGQQVTLSCSPISGHRSVSWYQQTPGQGLQFLFEYFSETQRNKGNFPGRFSGRQFSNSRSEMNVSTLELGDSALYLCASSVTGASGNTIYFGEGSWLTVV.